The following is a TCR beta chain sequence with its context. Its target is unknown. Germline CDR1 reads SGHTA; CDR2 reads FQGTGA. The V gene lost 2 bases and the J gene lost 10 bases, with 9 bases spanning the gap. CDR3 length equals 12 residues. Autoimmune disease history or systemic immunosuppression led to patients being barred. Sequenced by immunoSEQ multiplex PCR; TCRdb stores in-frame clones only, minus some. The table records some 86,000 clones, approximately 92% of them present only once. This entry belongs to a study of OX40 agonist ivuxolimab in advanced cancers. Study as a whole: Cohort: about 82% men, mean age around 61, aged about 23 to 80. The study reported partial responses in three patients: one hepatocellular carcinoma, two cutaneous melanoma.

General study results and limits: At 0.1 to 3.0 mg/kg and by week 6, CD4+ and CD8+ T cells in the blood had expanded clonally.

The V and J genes are TRBV7-3 and TRBJ2-1; D gene unclear. Sample: CD4+ or CD8+ T cells sorted from blood, taken in a trial of the OX40 agonist ivuxolimab. This TCR was recovered from an adult with an advanced solid tumor such as melanoma, head and neck, liver or kidney cancer. CDR3 sequence: CASSLGGREQFF. CDR3 nucleotides: TGTGCCAGCAGCTTAGGTGGTCGGGAGCAGTTCTTC.